A selection of T cell receptor beta chains follows, all from one sample in a study of OX40 agonist ivuxolimab in advanced cancers. TCRdb keeps only in-frame clones here, not all; method: immunoSEQ multiplex PCR. The data show 50,000 to 70,000 clones, around four fifths seen once. Sequences were derived from CD4+ or CD8+ T cells sorted from blood, sampled in a trial of the OX40 agonist ivuxolimab. These TCRs come from an adult with an advanced solid tumor such as melanoma, head and neck, liver or kidney cancer. The CDR3 runs from the conserved cysteine through the conserved F or W. A D gene is named only where the DNA matches it firmly. Clone sizes are given selectively: once, few, many, or a class where the clone is expanded.

v_call: TRBV15
d_call: -
j_call: TRBJ2-2
clone_size: -
cdr3_aa: CATSRDPTNTGELFF
cdr3_nt: TGTGCCACCAGCAGGGACCCGACGAACACCGGGGAGCTGTTTTTT

v_call: TRBV13
d_call: TRBD2
j_call: TRBJ2-1
clone_size: -
cdr3_aa: CASSSGLAQRDNEQFF
cdr3_nt: TGTGCCAGCAGCTCCGGACTAGCCCAAAGGGACAATGAGCAGTTCTTC

v_call: TRBV6-5
d_call: -
j_call: TRBJ2-5
clone_size: -
cdr3_aa: CASSYSMGGETQYF
cdr3_nt: TGTGCCAGCAGTTACTCGATGGGGGGAGAGACCCAGTACTTC

v_call: TRBV30
d_call: TRBD1
j_call: TRBJ1-1
clone_size: -
cdr3_aa: CAWAQTGFLTEAFF
cdr3_nt: TGTGCCTGGGCCCAGACAGGGTTTCTGACTGAAGCTTTCTTT

v_call: TRBV30
d_call: -
j_call: TRBJ1-5
clone_size: few
cdr3_aa: CAWSAHSGGNQPQHF
cdr3_nt: TGTGCCTGGAGTGCTCATTCCGGGGGAAATCAGCCCCAGCATTTT

v_call: TRBV30
d_call: -
j_call: TRBJ2-7
clone_size: -
cdr3_aa: CAWSPGGSSYEQYF
cdr3_nt: TGTGCCTGGTCACCAGGGGGGAGCTCCTACGAGCAGTACTTC

v_call: TRBV9
d_call: -
j_call: TRBJ2-3
clone_size: -
cdr3_aa: CASSVGETSFGTDTQYF
cdr3_nt: TGTGCCAGCAGCGTAGGGGAAACTAGCTTCGGCACAGATACGCAGTATTTT

v_call: TRBV19
d_call: TRBD2
j_call: TRBJ2-5
clone_size: -
cdr3_aa: CASSTPGWRGWQETQYF
cdr3_nt: TGTGCCAGTAGTACTCCAGGGTGGCGGGGGTGGCAAGAGACCCAGTACTTC

v_call: TRBV18
d_call: -
j_call: TRBJ1-3
clone_size: -
cdr3_aa: CASSPRIVQHSGNTIYF
cdr3_nt: TGTGCCAGCTCACCACGTATAGTTCAGCACTCTGGAAACACCATATATTTT

v_call: TRBV28
d_call: -
j_call: TRBJ2-1
clone_size: -
cdr3_aa: CASSPPSGLSSYNEQFF
cdr3_nt: TGTGCCAGCAGTCCCCCATCGGGATTAAGCTCCTACAATGAGCAGTTCTTC

v_call: TRBV6-6
d_call: TRBD1
j_call: TRBJ1-2
clone_size: -
cdr3_aa: CASSKNTGVYGYTF
cdr3_nt: TGTGCCAGCAGTAAAAACACAGGGGTCTATGGCTACACCTTC

v_call: TRBV29-1
d_call: -
j_call: TRBJ2-3
clone_size: -
cdr3_aa: CSVGPGRDTQYF
cdr3_nt: TGCAGCGTCGGACCCGGCAGGGATACGCAGTATTTT

v_call: TRBV5-1
d_call: TRBD1
j_call: TRBJ2-7
clone_size: -
cdr3_aa: CASSLAWGTGYEQYF
cdr3_nt: TGCGCCAGCAGCTTGGCCTGGGGGACAGGATACGAGCAGTACTTC

v_call: TRBV7-2
d_call: TRBD1
j_call: TRBJ2-7
clone_size: -
cdr3_aa: CASSSTGIYEQYF
cdr3_nt: TGTGCCAGCAGCTCGACAGGGATATACGAGCAGTACTTC

v_call: TRBV6-1
d_call: -
j_call: TRBJ2-7
clone_size: -
cdr3_aa: CASSEARQARYEQYF
cdr3_nt: TGTGCCAGCAGTGAAGCGCGGCAAGCCCGGTACGAGCAGTACTTC

v_call: TRBV6-1
d_call: -
j_call: TRBJ2-6
clone_size: -
cdr3_aa: CASRKEGAGANVLTF
cdr3_nt: TGTGCCAGCAGAAAGGAGGGCGCTGGGGCCAACGTCCTGACTTTC

v_call: TRBV9
d_call: TRBD2
j_call: TRBJ2-3
clone_size: -
cdr3_aa: CASSVATTGGTDTQYF
cdr3_nt: TGTGCCAGCAGCGTAGCTACGACGGGAGGAACAGATACGCAGTATTTT

v_call: TRBV7-3
d_call: TRBD1
j_call: TRBJ2-1
clone_size: once
cdr3_aa: CASSLGYTGGEQFF
cdr3_nt: TGTGCCAGCAGCTTAGGGTATACAGGGGGTGAGCAGTTCTTC

v_call: TRBV2
d_call: -
j_call: TRBJ1-5
clone_size: -
cdr3_aa: CASSETQGMSQPQHF
cdr3_nt: TGTGCCAGCAGTGAGACTCAGGGGATGAGTCAGCCCCAGCATTTT

v_call: TRBV7-2
d_call: -
j_call: TRBJ1-5
clone_size: -
cdr3_aa: CASSLVAGLHQPQHF
cdr3_nt: TGTGCCAGCAGCTTAGTTGCGGGACTCCACCAGCCCCAGCATTTT

v_call: TRBV30
d_call: TRBD2
j_call: TRBJ2-7
clone_size: -
cdr3_aa: CAWSADWAGGPNEQYF
cdr3_nt: TGTGCCTGGAGTGCCGACTGGGCGGGGGGGCCCAACGAGCAGTACTTC

v_call: TRBV5-4
d_call: -
j_call: TRBJ2-7
clone_size: -
cdr3_aa: CASSFTSTHEQYF
cdr3_nt: TGTGCCAGCAGCTTCACTAGCACCCACGAGCAGTACTTC

v_call: TRBV2
d_call: -
j_call: TRBJ1-5
clone_size: -
cdr3_aa: CASGTQPQHF
cdr3_nt: TGTGCCAGCGGGACGCAGCCCCAGCATTTT

v_call: TRBV6-7
d_call: -
j_call: TRBJ1-6
clone_size: once
cdr3_aa: CARRVGSPLHF
cdr3_nt: TGTGCCAGAAGGGTGGGTTCACCCCTCCACTTT

v_call: TRBV27
d_call: -
j_call: TRBJ1-4
clone_size: -
cdr3_aa: CASSPGQWNEKLFF
cdr3_nt: TGTGCCAGCAGCCCTGGACAGTGGAATGAAAAACTGTTTTTT

v_call: TRBV28
d_call: TRBD1
j_call: TRBJ2-3
clone_size: -
cdr3_aa: CASSLFRGLNADTQYF
cdr3_nt: TGTGCCAGCAGTTTATTCAGGGGGCTTAACGCAGATACGCAGTATTTT